The subject of this entry is one T cell receptor beta chain. Individual cDNA molecules were tagged with unique molecular identifiers, the study reported. One entry per CDR3 protein, called by TCRdb with MiXCR from the 5' RACE reads. The table records about 64,000 distinct CDR3 sequences, approximately 11% of them present only once. This sample stems from a study of early T cells in non-severe SARS-CoV-2 infection. The CDR3 consists of 17 residues. The V gene end was trimmed by 4 bases and the J gene end by 2 bases; junction bases not matched to a gene: 12. Germline assignment: CDR1 SGHAT and CDR2 FQNNGV.

The source material was whole blood, sampled at baseline. The receptor comes from an adult who was a healthcare worker with PCR-confirmed SARS-CoV-2 infection or an uninfected control (not recorded which). The V and J genes are TRBV11-2 and TRBJ1-2; 8 positions match TRBD1. DNA for the CDR3: TGTGCCAGCAGCTATAGGACAGGGCCCGGGTTCAACTATGGCTACACCTTC. Its protein product is CASSYRTGPGFNYGYTF. The full variable domain, rest sourced from reference TRBV11-2 and TRBJ1-2, is EAGVAQSPRYKIIEKRQSVAFWCNPISGHATLYWYQQILGQGPKLLIQFQNNGVVDDSQLPKDRFSAERLKGVDSTLKIQPAKLEDSAVYLCASSYRTGPGFNYGYTFGSGTRLTVV.